This entry is about one T cell receptor beta chain. Its antigen is not yet known. Base qualities are not recorded, but no much larger clone differs from it by a single base. Counted from cysteine to phenylalanine, this CDR3 has 14 amino acids. Only the CDR3 part of the read is kept: 42 bases, read in frame from the first base. A distance of 10 bases separates the germline ends of V and J, which lose 3 bases and 4 bases respectively. Per the germline V gene, SNHLY is the CDR1 and FYNNEI is the CDR2. This sample stems from a study of T cell clones after liver transplantation (dated by TCRdb to about 2019). Background for the entire study: Samples were obtained from ITN030ST, a randomized trial in which withdrawal of immunosuppression was attempted within 2 years of liver transplantation. Blood samples were taken pre-transplant, pre-randomization before withdrawal, and post-randomization after full withdrawal or failed withdrawal. The studied cohort comprised 8 liver transplant recipients, 3 classified as tolerant and 5 as non-tolerant. Until randomization at 12-24 months post-transplant, subjects were given standard immunosuppression, with no induction therapy. Third party-reactive TCRbeta sequences were also identified from pre-transplant MLRs to serve as an antigen-independent comparator for donor-reactive sequences. Of the eight recipients, three were HCV-positive, while the remaining recipients had been transplanted for non-autoimmune, non-viral indications. Tolerance was defined as complete immunosuppression withdrawal for at least one year with no rise in liver enzymes beyond twice the upper limit of normal. Donor-reactive T cell clones were identified by TCRbeta sequencing following a pre-transplant mixed lymphocyte reaction and were subsequently tracked in post-transplant blood.

Beyond this particular receptor, the publication reports: The decline in donor-reactive sequences exceeded the decline in third party-reactive sequences, suggesting partial antigen-specific deletion that was unrelated to withdrawal success. When repertoire turnover was accounted for, significantly reduced detection of donor-reactive sequences was found in 7 of 8 subjects for CD4 and in 8 of 8 subjects for CD8. In two subjects, low numbers of available donor cells limited the measurable donor-reactive repertoire. Since no allograft tissue specimens were available, donor-reactive T cells may have migrated into the graft instead of being deleted. A significant post-transplant decrease in circulating donor-reactive CD4 TCRbeta sequences was observed in 5 of 8 subjects, irrespective of tolerance or HCV status. Because of small, heterogeneous patient numbers and non-standardized post-transplant time points, the conclusions were only preliminary.

Thawed unstimulated PBMCs were stained for CD3, CD4 and CD8 and FACS-sorted into CD3+CD4+ and CD3+CD8+ populations. Randomization to immunosuppression withdrawal applied to every one of the 8 studied subjects. Genomic DNA was isolated with the Qiagen DNeasy Blood and Tissue Kit. High-throughput TCRbeta CDR3 sequencing of frozen genomic DNA was performed by immunoSEQ, including PCR amplification, mapping, bias correction and internal controls. As for the authors' bioinformatics: Only productive rearrangements were retained, and each unique TCRbeta sequence was defined by its CDR3 nucleotide sequence together with its V and J gene. For a sequence to be called donor-reactive, it needed a frequency of at least 0.01% and at least 5-fold expansion in CFSE-low cells compared with unstimulated pre-transplant cells. To ensure at least 90% detection power, minimum frequency thresholds were set for each subject based on that subject's lowest-template unstimulated sample. Jensen-Shannon divergence between the top 1000 TCRbeta sequences after and before transplant was used to measure repertoire turnover. Changes in detection of donor-reactive sequences were assessed with two-sided Fisher's exact tests. The clones in this table, taken by TCRdb from immuneACCESS, are in-frame only. Not every clone is retained; where verified, under half of the shortfall comes from an unresolved V gene, and the cause of the rest is unknown. V and J calls and clone size are given by that table; D and trimming were obtained from the DNA. A total of 68,000 or so clones appear in this sample, approximately 92% of them only once. Of the sample, over 0.75% is held by the ten largest clones.

Rearrangement joined TRBV2 to TRBJ1-3; the D gene is not confidently resolved. This TCR was recovered from a human patient who received a liver transplant. It is possible that, after a transplant, some T cells come from the graft donor. The sample was CD4+ T cells from blood, taken less than 27 months after liver transplant. The DNA sequence reads TGTGCCAGCAGTGATAGGGTGGAGGGAAACACCATATATTTT. Its product reads: CASSDRVEGNTIYF.